Listed here are 21 T cell receptor beta chains from one sample, sequenced in a study of shared clonotypes between healthy human individuals. The assay was immunoSEQ multiplex PCR, and TCRdb's table has in-frame clones only and misses some. Here the sample spans hundreds of thousands of clones, about four fifths being singletons. Sequenced input: PBMCs. The origin of the receptors is a woman aged 40-49 years in good health. Some clones in this sample may be carry-over from other donors' samples.

The chain joins TRBV11-2 to TRBJ2-3, with D hard to call. Trimming removed 6 bases at V and 3 bases at J, with 19 bases between. This CDR3 has 16 amino acids. From germline, CDR1 is SGHAT and CDR2 FQNNGV. Here the CDR3 reads CASSKRGQELTDTQYF. The CDR3 bases are TGTGCCAGCAGTAAGAGAGGCCAAGAGCTAACAGATACGCAGTATTTT. The full variable domain, completed using reference TRBV11-2 and TRBJ2-3, is EAGVAQSPRYKIIEKRQSVAFWCNPISGHATLYWYQQILGQGPKLLIQFQNNGVVDDSQLPKDRFSAERLKGVDSTLKIQPAKLEDSAVYLCASSKRGQELTDTQYFGPGTRLTVL.

This clone was observed a single time. For the CDR3, the DNA is TGTGCCAGCGGCCTGGCGCTCTCCTACGAGCAGTACTTC. Its translation is CASGLALSYEQYF. The V call is TRBV6-1, the J call TRBJ2-7; the D is unclear. Per germline, CDR1 MNHNS and CDR2 SASEGT. Trimming pared 8 bases from V and 0 bases from J, leaving 11 bases between. There are 13 residues in the CDR3.

The rearrangement links TRBV27 to TRBJ1-5; weak D call: TRBD1 (5 bases). The length of the CDR3 is 16 residues. Trimming took 6 bases from V and 7 from J, leaving 22 bases between them. Germline V gene lookup returns CDR1 MNHEY and CDR2 SMNVEV (reference sequence). DNA for the CDR3: TGTGCCAGCAGCGCGCTTTTAAGCGGGGACGGCCAGCCCCAGCATTTT. Its translation: CASSALLSGDGQPQHF.

The chain employs TRBV5-1 and TRBJ2-1; D unclear. Trimming took off 0 bases at V and 1 base at J, with 8 bases between the two ends. The CDR3 contains 15 residues. Germline CDR1 SGHRS, CDR2 YFSETQ. The CDR3 is CASSLVSSSYNEQFF. CDR3 in DNA: TGCGCCAGCAGCTTGGTGTCTAGTTCCTACAATGAGCAGTTCTTC.

J is TRBJ2-3 and V is TRBV5-1; 10 bases match TRBD2. Germline trimming cut 0 bases from V and 6 bases from J; bases unmatched to any gene: 10. CDR3 length equals 17 residues. CDR1 is SGHRS and CDR2 is YFSETQ in the germline V gene. The CDR3 DNA reads as TGCGCCAGCAGCTTGGTACCGGCTAGCGGGAGTAGCGATACGCAGTATTTT. This codes for CASSLVPASGSSDTQYF.

Notes on this clone: A read error is possible here, since a much larger clone lies one base away. The V call is TRBV5-5, the J call TRBJ1-1, with a tentative D call TRBD1 (5 bases). Trimming stripped 2 bases from V and 2 bases from J, with 7 bases between. Germline-derived CDR1 and CDR2 are SGHKS and YYEKEE (reference sequence). The CDR3 is made up of 13 amino acids. The CDR3 loop reads CASSFQGNTEAFF. The CDR3, as DNA: TGTGCCAGCAGCTTCCAGGGAAACACTGAAGCTTTCTTT.

This clone was picked up one time. The chain combines TRBV7-2 with TRBJ2-7; D is uncertain. Per the germline V gene, CDR1 is SGHTA and CDR2 is FQGNSA. The CDR3 runs 14 residues. The germline V and J ends were trimmed by 5 bases and 3 bases, with 14 bases remaining between them. Written as DNA, the CDR3 is TGTGCCAGCAGCCCCCGTGCGGAATTCTACGAGCAGTACTTC. This translates into CASSPRAEFYEQYF. Full variable domain (rest looked up from reference TRBV7-2 and TRBJ2-7): GAGVSQSPSNKVTEKGKDVELRCDPISGHTALYWYRQSLGQGLEFLIYFQGNSAPDKSGLPSDRFSAERTGGSVSTLTIQRTQQEDSAVYLCASSPRAEFYEQYFGPGTRLTVT.

V and J are TRBV28 and TRBJ2-1; D may match TRBD1 or TRBD2 (7 bases each). Trimming left V 6 bases short and J 0 bases short, with 12 bases between. Germline V gives CDR1 MDHEN, CDR2 SYDVKM. The CDR3 covers 15 residues. CDR3 region: CASRPGGDSYNEQFF. The CDR3 DNA follows: TGTGCCAGCAGGCCAGGGGGGGACTCCTACAATGAGCAGTTCTTC.

The chain has TRBV19 and TRBJ2-3, with 8 bases matching TRBD1. There are 16 residues in the CDR3. J gave up 2 bases and V 4 bases, and 8 bases lay outside the gene matches. The germline gives CDR1 LNHDA, CDR2 SQIVND (reference sequence). Here the CDR3 reads CASSNRQGIHTDTQYF. CDR3 in DNA: TGTGCCAGTAGTAACCGACAGGGGATCCACACAGATACGCAGTATTTT.

The gene calls are TRBV4-3 and TRBJ2-2; 8 bases are a match to TRBD1. J was trimmed by 4 bases and V by 6 bases; bases with no gene match: 10. The CDR3 extends over 16 amino acids. Germline V gives CDR1 LGHNA, CDR2 YSLEER. DNA for the CDR3: TGCGCCAGCAGTAACGACCGAGACAGGGGCACCGGGGAGCTGTTTTTT. Its translation is CASSNDRDRGTGELFF.

This clone was found a few times. The chain recombines TRBV28 with TRBJ1-4; perhaps TRBD1 as D (6 bases). Per the germline V gene, CDR1 is MDHEN and CDR2 is SYDVKM. The CDR3 runs 15 residues. V was pared by 6 bases and J by 2 bases, with 13 bases between. The CDR3 DNA reads TGTGCCAGCAGCATCGGGGGCGGTACTAATGAAAAACTGTTTTTT. This codes for CASSIGGGTNEKLFF.

This clone occurred once. V usage is TRBV5-1 and J usage is TRBJ2-2; weak D call: TRBD1 (6 bases). The ends were cut back, 4 bases at V and 2 bases at J, with 15 bases in the middle. Looked up from germline, CDR1 is SGHRS and CDR2 is YFSETQ. CDR3 length: 16 residues. CDR3 in amino acids: CASSPSGTPNTGELFF. CDR3 sequence (DNA): TGCGCCAGCAGCCCGTCCGGGACACCTAACACCGGGGAGCTGTTTTTT. Complete variable domain (other parts from reference TRBV5-1 and TRBJ2-2): KAGVTQTPRYLIKTRGQQVTLSCSPISGHRSVSWYQQTPGQGLQFLFEYFSETQRNKGNFPGRFSGRQFSNSRSEMNVSTLELGDSALYLCASSPSGTPNTGELFFGEGSRLTVL.

This chain links TRBV29-1 with TRBJ2-7, with 10 bases lining up with TRBD1. V dropped 6 bases and J dropped 5; count of bases not matched to a gene: 10. The CDR3 sequence is 14 residues long. CDR1 and CDR2 (germline): SQVTM, ANQGSEA. The CDR3 region is CSVATGQGGDEQYF. CDR3 nucleotides: TGCAGCGTCGCTACCGGACAGGGGGGCGACGAGCAGTACTTC.

The table lists this clone with a few counts. V usage is TRBV5-4 and J usage is TRBJ2-7, with 7 bases lining up with TRBD1. The germline V gene has CDR1 SGHNT and CDR2 YYREEE (reference sequence). The junction had 10 bases not matched to a gene; V was cut back by 4 bases and J by 6 bases. This CDR3 contains 14 residues. The CDR3, as DNA: TGTGCCAGCAGCCCGCGGACAGGTCTCTCCGAGCAGTACTTC. Its translation is CASSPRTGLSEQYF.

The chain employs TRBV28 and TRBJ2-7; D call uncertain. The CDR3 sequence is 13 residues long. Germline V gives CDR1 MDHEN, CDR2 SYDVKM. The V end lost 6 bases, the J end lost 3 bases, and 12 bases lay between the germline ends. CDR3 residues: CASSLETLYEQYF. In DNA form, the CDR3 reads TGTGCCAGCAGCCTAGAAACGCTCTACGAGCAGTACTTC. Full variable domain (remainder filled in from reference TRBV28 and TRBJ2-7): DVKVTQSSRYLVKRTGEKVFLECVQDMDHENMFWYRQDPGLGLRLIYFSYDVKMKEKGDIPEGYSVSREKKERFSLILESASTNQTSMYLCASSLETLYEQYFGPGTRLTVT.

This chain joins TRBV11-2 and TRBJ2-4, with 8 bases aligning to TRBD1. The CDR3 covers 15 residues. V shed 2 bases, J shed 6 bases, and the junction held 6 bases outside the gene matches. Germline CDR1 reads SGHAT; CDR2 reads FQNNGV. The DNA of the CDR3 is TGTGCCAGCAGCTTAAGCAGGGGGCGTGGAAACATTCAGTACTTC. The encoded protein is CASSLSRGRGNIQYF.

The chain is built from TRBV28 and TRBJ2-3; TRBD1 matches at 7 bases. The CDR3 has 14 amino acids. Germline V gene lookup returns CDR1 MDHEN and CDR2 SYDVKM. Unmatched junction bases numbered 5, after V lost 6 bases and J lost 2 bases. In DNA, the CDR3 is TGTGCCAGCAGCCCTCAGGGGGACACAGATACGCAGTATTTT. Protein sequence: CASSPQGDTDTQYF.

With regard to this clone: Other DNA variants within this sample encode the same CDR3. The genes are TRBV2 and TRBJ2-5; 9 positions match TRBD2. CDR3 length: 15 amino acids. CDR1 and CDR2 from the germline V gene are SNHLY and FYNNEI. V gave up 3 bases and J gave up 2 bases; unmatched junction bases: 4. CDR3 DNA: TGTGCCAGCAGTGATGTAGCGGGAGTGCAAGAGACCCAGTACTTC. Translated, it gives CASSDVAGVQETQYF.

The table lists this clone with a few counts. This chain connects TRBV7-2 to TRBJ1-5; D unclear. This CDR3 has 13 residues. In germline, CDR1 is SGHTA, CDR2 FQGNSA. Between the trimmed V and J ends, which lost 3 bases and 5 bases, there was a span of 8 bases. The CDR3 sequence: CASSFLNDQPQHF. The CDR3 bases are TGTGCCAGCAGCTTTCTTAACGATCAGCCCCAGCATTTT.

This sequence joins TRBV2 and TRBJ1-2; D may be TRBD1 (5 bases). V lost 8 bases and J lost 4, with 20 bases in between. The CDR3 length is 15 residues. Germline V gene sequence: CDR1 SNHLY, CDR2 FYNNEI. CDR3 loop: CASGGEARGAYGYTF. CDR3 in DNA: TGTGCCAGCGGGGGGGAGGCCCGCGGGGCCTATGGCTACACCTTC.

The chain has TRBV19 and TRBJ2-7; unclear D gene. V was trimmed by 5 bases and J by 4 bases, leaving 9 bases between them. The germline V gene has CDR1 LNHDA and CDR2 SQIVND (reference sequence). The CDR3 length is 12 residues. CDR3 protein: CASSRGRYEQYF. The CDR3 coding sequence is TGTGCCAGTAGTCGAGGCCGTTACGAGCAGTACTTC.